The 30 T cell receptor beta chains given below trace back to one sample, sequenced in a study of cytomegalovirus exposure and HLA in healthy donors. The PCR ran on 60 Vbeta and 13 Jbeta primers. The repertoire was sequenced with immunoSEQ multiplex PCR; TCRdb's copy has only in-frame clones and lacks some. This repertoire includes 100,000 to 150,000 clones. The sample consisted of PBMCs. Receptors originate from a man aged 40-49 years in good health and CMV-seronegative.

The CDR3 DNA follows: TGTGCCATCAGTGAGTCACGGGGGTTACATCAGCCCCAGCATTTT. Amino acid sequence: CAISESRGLHQPQHF. The chain employs TRBV10-3 and TRBJ1-5; D may be TRBD1 (5 bases). V lost 0 bases and J 5 bases, leaving 11 bases between the germline ends. This CDR3 region has 15 residues. Germline lookup yields CDR1 ENHRY and CDR2 SYGVKD.

The chain is built from TRBV6-6 and TRBJ2-3, with unresolved D. Per the germline V gene, CDR1 is MNHNY and CDR2 is SVGAGI (reference sequence). The CDR3 loop spans 15 amino acids. Trimming pared 2 bases from V and 2 bases from J, leaving 11 bases between. CDR3 region: CASSYPNGDTDTQYF. DNA for the CDR3: TGTGCCAGCAGTTACCCAAACGGTGACACAGATACGCAGTATTTT.

The chain links TRBV7-2 to TRBJ2-2; D is possibly TRBD2 (5 bases). The CDR3 loop spans 16 amino acids. Looked up from germline, CDR1 is SGHTA and CDR2 is FQGNSA. Trimming removed 5 bases at V and 1 base at J, with 14 bases between. The CDR3, as DNA: TGTGCCAGCAGCCAGAAGGAGGCGAGGAACACCGGGGAGCTGTTTTTT. Its translation is CASSQKEARNTGELFF.

The J gene is TRBJ2-5, the V gene TRBV29-1, with TRBD2 matching 10 bases. J lost 5 bases, V lost 6 bases, and 12 bases had no gene match. Per germline, CDR1 SQVTM and CDR2 ANQGSEA. The length of the CDR3 is 15 residues. The CDR3 protein is CSVSTSSGSSETQYF. CDR3 sequence (DNA): TGCAGCGTATCCACGTCTAGCGGGAGTAGCGAGACCCAGTACTTC.

The J gene is TRBJ2-3, the V gene TRBV7-8; 9 bases are a match to TRBD2. V shed 5 bases and J 1 base; nucleotides not matched to a gene: 4. Germline CDR1 SGHVS, CDR2 FQNEAQ. The CDR3 has 15 amino acids. The CDR3 region is CASSPAGGGTDTQYF. CDR3 DNA: TGTGCCAGCAGCCCCGCGGGGGGGGGCACAGATACGCAGTATTTT.

The chain is built from TRBV11-1 and TRBJ1-1; tentative D call: TRBD1 (6 bases). The V gene lost 5 bases and the J gene lost 5 bases, with 18 bases spanning the gap. The CDR3 is 15 residues long. Germline V gene sequence: CDR1 SGHAT, CDR2 FQDESV (reference sequence). The CDR3 here is CASSTPGAGDTEAFF. CDR3 DNA: TGTGCCAGCAGCACCCCGGGGGCGGGGGATACTGAAGCTTTCTTT.

As for this clone: The sample has other DNA sequences that encode this CDR3 too. The J gene is TRBJ1-1, the V gene TRBV14; D is unclear. The germline V gene has CDR1 SGHDN and CDR2 FVKESK. V lost 3 bases to trimming and J lost 4 bases, with 12 bases between them. The CDR3 totals 14 residues. The CDR3: CASSHQGRVTEAFF. CDR3 nucleotide sequence: TGTGCCAGCAGCCACCAAGGGAGGGTCACTGAAGCTTTCTTT.

The genes are TRBV10-1 and TRBJ2-3; no definite D call. Germline CDR1 WNHNN, CDR2 SYGVQD (reference sequence). The CDR3 spans 14 residues. V was pared by 4 bases and J by 3 bases, with 11 bases between. CDR3 protein: CASSGLELTDTQYF. The CDR3 DNA sequence: TGCGCCAGCAGTGGTCTGGAGCTAACAGATACGCAGTATTTT.

The rearrangement joins TRBV19 to TRBJ1-4; D unclear. V lost 6 bases and J lost 3, with 11 bases in between. CDR1 is LNHDA and CDR2 is SQIVND in the germline V gene (reference sequence). This CDR3 region has 14 residues. The CDR3 region is CASSQDWPNEKLFF. Written as DNA, the CDR3 is TGTGCCAGTAGCCAGGACTGGCCTAATGAAAAACTGTTTTTT.

The V and J genes are TRBV6-1 and TRBJ2-3, with 12 nucleotides matching TRBD2. This CDR3 is 15 amino acids long. After removal of 5 bases from V and 3 bases from J, the junction contained 3 bases not matched to a gene. Germline V gene data show CDR1 as MNHNS and CDR2 as SASEGT. The CDR3 here is CASSRLAGATDTQYF. The CDR3, as DNA: TGTGCCAGCAGTCGACTAGCGGGAGCAACAGATACGCAGTATTTT.

This chain uses TRBV7-2 with TRBJ2-3, with 7 nucleotides matching TRBD2. The CDR3 runs 14 residues. V gave up 4 bases and J gave up 1 base; unmatched junction bases: 2. Germline V gene data show CDR1 as SGHTA and CDR2 as FQGNSA. The CDR3 region has the DNA TGTGCCAGCAGCTATGGGGGGGGCACAGATACGCAGTATTTT. As protein: CASSYGGGTDTQYF.

This sequence joins TRBV2 and TRBJ2-7; tentative D call: TRBD1 (6 bases). CDR1 is SNHLY, CDR2 FYNNEI, per germline. The CDR3 is 14 amino acids. The V end was cut by 0 bases, the J end by 9 bases, with 15 bases between. CDR3 nucleotide sequence: TGTGCCAGCAGTGAAGCGCTAGGCGGACAGCGGCAGTACTTC. Its protein is CASSEALGGQRQYF.

The rearrangement joins TRBV5-6 to TRBJ2-7, with TRBD1 matching 10 bases. Germline V gives CDR1 SGHDT, CDR2 YYEEEE. The CDR3 is 16 amino acids. After removal of 7 bases from V and 0 bases from J, the junction contained 10 bases not matched to a gene. DNA of the CDR3: TGTGCCAGCCGAGGACAGGGGGTTGAAAGCTCCTACGAGCAGTACTTC. This codes for CASRGQGVESSYEQYF.

V is TRBV5-1 and J is TRBJ1-5; tentatively, D is TRBD1 (5 bases). The germline V gene has CDR1 SGHRS and CDR2 YFSETQ. Trimming pared 0 bases from V and 5 bases from J, leaving 12 bases between. The CDR3 contains 15 residues. The CDR3 bases are TGCGCCAGCAGCTTGGACGGTCAGGGCTATCAGCCCCAGCATTTT. Protein: CASSLDGQGYQPQHF. Full variable domain (missing parts from reference TRBV5-1 and TRBJ1-5): KAGVTQTPRYLIKTRGQQVTLSCSPISGHRSVSWYQQTPGQGLQFLFEYFSETQRNKGNFPGRFSGRQFSNSRSEMNVSTLELGDSALYLCASSLDGQGYQPQHFGDGTRLSIL.

This sequence joins TRBV28 and TRBJ2-7, with 10 bases lining up with TRBD1. Germline V gene data show CDR1 as MDHEN and CDR2 as SYDVKM. Germline trimming cut 5 bases from V and 7 bases from J; bases unmatched to any gene: 14. The CDR3 consists of 16 residues. In DNA, the CDR3 is TGTGCCAGCAGTGAGCACGGGACAGGGGACTCCCTAGAGCAGTACTTC. Encoded protein: CASSEHGTGDSLEQYF.

V and J are TRBV7-8 and TRBJ1-2; perhaps TRBD1 as D (6 bases). The CDR3 sequence is 13 residues long. CDR1 and CDR2 from the germline V gene are SGHVS and FQNEAQ. With 4 bases removed from V and 5 bases from J, the gap between germline ends came to 11 bases. The CDR3 coding sequence is TGTGCCAGCAGCTCAATGAGGGGGTATGGCTACACCTTC. Residues: CASSSMRGYGYTF.

This chain joins TRBV13 and TRBJ2-3; D unclear. Germline lookup yields CDR1 PRHDT and CDR2 FYEKMQ (reference sequence). This CDR3 spans 12 amino acids. The ends were cut back, 5 bases at V and 2 bases at J, with 5 bases in the middle. The CDR3 reads CASSESTDTQYF. The CDR3 coding sequence is TGTGCCAGCAGCGAGTCCACAGATACGCAGTATTTT.

The chain is built from TRBV7-9 and TRBJ1-5; 8 nucleotides align to TRBD1. Trimming took 5 bases from V and 6 from J; bases not matched to a gene: 12. The CDR3 totals 16 residues. Germline CDR1 reads SEHNR; CDR2 reads FQNEAQ (reference sequence). CDR3 bases: TGTGCCAGCAGCCGGAAAGGGACAGGAAAAATTCAGCCCCAGCATTTT. It specifies CASSRKGTGKIQPQHF.

This chain connects TRBV10-1 to TRBJ2-7; 9 bases are a match to TRBD2. V dropped 4 bases and J dropped 3; count of bases not matched to a gene: 16. Germline V CDR1 and CDR2: WNHNN, SYGVQD (reference sequence). The CDR3 extends over 18 amino acids. The CDR3 bases are TGCGCCAGCAGTGGAATTGGCGGCGGGAGGGTCTATCTCTACGAGCAGTACTTC. Translated: CASSGIGGGRVYLYEQYF.

The rearrangement uses TRBV7-6 and TRBJ2-5, with a tentative D call TRBD2 (5 bases). The V end lost 1 base, the J end lost 5 bases, and 11 bases lay between the germline ends. The CDR3 totals 14 residues. In germline, CDR1 is SGHVS, CDR2 FNYEAQ. The CDR3 region is CASSLGGAVETQYF. The CDR3 coding sequence is TGTGCCAGCAGCTTAGGGGGAGCGGTCGAGACCCAGTACTTC.

The chain combines TRBV19 with TRBJ1-5; D unresolved. The germline V gene encodes CDR1 LNHDA and CDR2 SQIVND (reference sequence). The CDR3 consists of 14 residues. The V gene lost 0 bases and the J gene lost 2 bases, with 5 bases spanning the gap. CDR3 residues: CASSIEIGNQPQHF. The DNA for the CDR3 is TGTGCCAGTAGTATAGAAATAGGCAATCAGCCCCAGCATTTT.

J is TRBJ2-6 and V is TRBV7-3; D may be TRBD1 (6 bases). CDR1 and CDR2 (germline): SGHTA, FQGTGA. The CDR3 covers 17 residues. With 5 bases removed from V and 0 bases from J, the gap between germline ends came to 14 bases. CDR3 in DNA: TGTGCCAGCAGCCTCCGGACAGCTAGCTCTGGGGCCAACGTCCTGACTTTC. It encodes CASSLRTASSGANVLTF.

This chain joins TRBV5-4 and TRBJ2-1, with a tentative D call TRBD2 (6 bases). Trimming took off 0 bases at V and 7 bases at J, with 14 bases between the two ends. The CDR3 contains 15 residues. Germline CDR1 reads SGHNT; CDR2 reads YYREEE (reference sequence). The CDR3 nucleotides read TGTGCCAGCAGCTTGGCAGGTTTTGCGGGAAATGAGCAGTTCTTC. Its protein product is CASSLAGFAGNEQFF. Filled out from reference TRBV5-4 and TRBJ2-1, the complete variable domain reads ETGVTQSPTHLIKTRGQQVTLRCSSQSGHNTVSWYQQALGQGPQFIFQYYREEENGRGNFPPRFSGLQFPNYSSELNVNALELDDSALYLCASSLAGFAGNEQFFGPGTRLTVL.

The rearrangement uses TRBV5-1 and TRBJ2-1; perhaps TRBD2 as D (6 bases). Trimming shortened V by 2 bases and J by 7 bases, and 13 bases separated the two germline ends. Germline V lookup: CDR1 SGHRS, CDR2 YFSETQ. This CDR3 has 14 residues. CDR3 DNA: TGCGCCAGCAGCTTACGGGAGAGGGGAAATGAGCAGTTCTTC. Amino acids: CASSLRERGNEQFF.

The chain joins TRBV11-1 to TRBJ2-3; D possibly corresponds to TRBD2 (6 bases). Trimming shortened V by 5 bases and J by 3 bases, and 12 bases separated the two germline ends. Per the germline V gene, CDR1 is SGHAT and CDR2 is FQDESV (reference sequence). The CDR3 covers 14 residues. The CDR3 protein is CASSRGLRTDTQYF. The DNA of the CDR3 is TGTGCCAGCAGCCGGGGGTTAAGGACAGATACGCAGTATTTT.

The chain employs TRBV10-3 and TRBJ1-2; 10 nucleotides line up with TRBD1. From germline, CDR1 is ENHRY and CDR2 SYGVKD. This CDR3 spans 13 amino acids. The V segment lost 6 bases and the J segment 4 bases; nucleotides outside the gene matches: 2. CDR3 amino acids: CAIRTGGAYGYTF. CDR3 nucleotides: TGTGCCATCAGGACAGGGGGCGCCTATGGCTACACCTTC.

V gene TRBV4-2 combines with J gene TRBJ2-3; the D is unclear. The CDR3 runs 14 residues. Germline V gene data show CDR1 as LGHNA and CDR2 as YNFKEQ. V lost 3 bases to trimming and J lost 5 bases, with 12 bases between them. The CDR3 protein is CASSQARIGDTQYF. CDR3 in DNA: TGTGCCAGCAGCCAGGCGAGGATAGGAGATACGCAGTATTTT.

The CDR3 sequence: CASSPMTVSNQPQHF. The CDR3 DNA is TGTGCCAGCAGCCCGATGACAGTGAGCAATCAGCCCCAGCATTTT. The chain carries TRBV2 and TRBJ1-5; perhaps TRBD1 as D (5 bases). CDR3 length equals 15 residues. Germline CDR1 SNHLY, CDR2 FYNNEI. Trimming stripped 6 bases from V and 1 base from J, with 13 bases between.

The gene calls are TRBV19 and TRBJ1-4; 7 bases are a match to TRBD1. The CDR3 extends over 15 amino acids. Germline V gene data show CDR1 as LNHDA and CDR2 as SQIVND (reference sequence). Unmatched junction bases numbered 6, after V lost 4 bases and J lost 4 bases. The CDR3: CASSTRDSLNEKLFF. In DNA form, the CDR3 reads TGTGCCAGTAGTACGCGGGACAGCCTTAATGAAAAACTGTTTTTT.

The genes are TRBV18 and TRBJ1-5; 10 bases line up with TRBD1. The length of the CDR3 is 15 residues. Germline V CDR1 and CDR2: KGHSH, LQKENI. The V gene end was trimmed by 4 bases and the J gene end by 2 bases; junction bases not matched to a gene: 2. CDR3 in amino acids: CASSQTGGGNQPQHF. For the CDR3, the DNA is TGTGCCAGCTCACAGACAGGGGGCGGCAATCAGCCCCAGCATTTT.